These 8 T cell receptor beta chains share one sample of origin, sequenced in a study of T cells in Graves' hyperthyroidism and ophthalmopathy. What was amplified from RNA transcripts were TCR beta CDR3 regions. The HTBI primer set drove a first-round RT-PCR of the TCR CDR3. TCRdb passed the multiplex PCR reads through MiXCR, listing each CDR3 protein once. The profile shows more than 500,000 distinct CDR3 sequences, about 45% of them singletons. Sequencing was done on a sample of peripheral blood or thyroid tissue (not recorded which). Receptors were obtained from an adult woman with Graves' disease, either hyperthyroidism or ophthalmopathy (not recorded which).

This clonotype was recorded at least ten times. This chain links TRBV6-1 with TRBJ1-2; TRBD1 is a possible D gene (6 bases). This CDR3 has 13 amino acids. The germline V gene has CDR1 MNHNS and CDR2 SASEGT. V gave up 5 bases and J gave up 7 bases, with 14 bases separating them. The CDR3 is CASSRDTISGYTF. Here the CDR3 DNA reads TGTGCCAGCAGTCGGGACACGATAAGTGGCTACACCTTC.

This clonotype was counted a single time. The chain combines TRBV5-1 with TRBJ2-7; TRBD1 matches 10 bases. V was clipped by 4 bases and J by 3 bases; unmatched bases: 10. The CDR3 has 16 residues. The V gene's germline CDR1 is SGHRS and CDR2 YFSETQ. The CDR3 region has the DNA TGCGCCAGCAGCATCCCCCGGGACAGGGGCGACTACGAGCAGTACTTC. Its translation: CASSIPRDRGDYEQYF.

This clonotype has ten or more counts. The DNA for the CDR3 is TGTGCCAGCAGTCTGGAGGGATCCGAGCAGTACTTC. The encoded protein is CASSLEGSEQYF. The V call is TRBV27, the J call TRBJ2-7; tentatively, D is TRBD2 (6 bases). The CDR3 has 12 residues. The V and J ends lost 5 bases and 6 bases respectively, with 11 bases between them. Germline V gene sequence: CDR1 MNHEY, CDR2 SMNVEV (reference sequence).

Comment on this clonotype: A much more abundant neighbour one base away suggests this may be a read error. The chain recombines TRBV28 with TRBJ2-7; maybe TRBD2 (7 bases). Trimming took 6 bases from V and 6 from J, leaving 21 bases between them. Germline-derived CDR1 and CDR2 are MDHEN and SYDVKM. This CDR3 spans 15 amino acids. The CDR3: CASSPRGRGALEQYF. The CDR3 nucleotides are TGTGCCAGCAGCCCTCGGGGACGGGGGGCTCTCGAGCAGTACTTC.

The table lists this clonotype with a few counts. The chain links TRBV5-4 to TRBJ2-5; 8 positions match TRBD2. The CDR3 spans 17 residues. Germline loops: CDR1 SGHNT, CDR2 YYREEE (reference sequence). V lost 4 bases to trimming and J lost 0 bases; unmatched junction nucleotides: 11. The CDR3 loop reads CASSRSGIRPNQETQYF. The CDR3 nucleotides are TGTGCCAGCAGCCGTAGCGGGATCCGCCCGAACCAAGAGACCCAGTACTTC.

A single count supports this clonotype. An end of the junction differs from the germline gene, which may be a read error. The genes are TRBV20-1 and TRBJ2-6; D tentatively fits TRBD1 or TRBD2 (5 bases each). CDR1 is DFQATT and CDR2 is SNEGSKA in the germline V gene (reference sequence). The CDR3 is 13 residues long. The CDR3 DNA follows: TGCAGTGCTAGAGATGAGGGTACGGACACTGAAGCTTTC. This sequence encodes CSARDEGTDTEAF.

The gene calls are TRBV20-1 and TRBJ2-2, with 8 bases that match TRBD2. V was pared by 5 bases and J by 7 bases, with 9 bases of the junction left unmatched. Looked up from germline, CDR1 is DFQATT and CDR2 is SNEGSKA (reference sequence). The CDR3 has 14 amino acids. DNA of the CDR3: TGCAGTGCTCTGGGACTAGATTGGGGCGGGGAGCTGTTTTTT. Protein: CSALGLDWGGELFF.

This clonotype was seen repeatedly, ten times or more. The chain recombines TRBV5-1 with TRBJ2-2, with D uncertain. This CDR3 spans 16 amino acids. V was shortened by 3 bases and J by 4 bases, with 16 bases between the two germline ends. CDR1 SGHRS and CDR2 YFSETQ come from the germline V gene. CDR3 residues: CASSSKVGRLTGELFF. CDR3 coding DNA: TGCGCCAGCAGCTCGAAAGTGGGAAGACTCACCGGGGAGCTGTTTTTT.